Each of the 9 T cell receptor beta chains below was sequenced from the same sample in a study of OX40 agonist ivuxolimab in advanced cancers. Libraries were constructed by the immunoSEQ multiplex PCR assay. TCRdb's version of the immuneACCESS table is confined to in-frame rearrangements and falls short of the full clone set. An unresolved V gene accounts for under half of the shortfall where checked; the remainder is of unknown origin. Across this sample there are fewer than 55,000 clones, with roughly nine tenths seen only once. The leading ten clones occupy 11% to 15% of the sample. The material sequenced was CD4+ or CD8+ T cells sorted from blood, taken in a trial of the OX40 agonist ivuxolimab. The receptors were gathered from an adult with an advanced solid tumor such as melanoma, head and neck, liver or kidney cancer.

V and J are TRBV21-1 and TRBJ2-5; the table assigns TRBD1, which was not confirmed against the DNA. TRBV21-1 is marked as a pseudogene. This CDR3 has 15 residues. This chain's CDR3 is CASSNEDRGRETQYF. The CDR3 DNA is TGTGCCAGCAGCAATGAAGACAGGGGGCGAGAGACCCAGTACTTC.

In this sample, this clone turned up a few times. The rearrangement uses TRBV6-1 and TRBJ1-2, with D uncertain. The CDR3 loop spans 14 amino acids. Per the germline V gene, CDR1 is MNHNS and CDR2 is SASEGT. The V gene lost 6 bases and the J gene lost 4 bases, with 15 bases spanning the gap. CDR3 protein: CASRTFARFYGYTF. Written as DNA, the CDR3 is TGTGCCAGCAGAACGTTTGCCAGATTCTATGGCTACACCTTC.

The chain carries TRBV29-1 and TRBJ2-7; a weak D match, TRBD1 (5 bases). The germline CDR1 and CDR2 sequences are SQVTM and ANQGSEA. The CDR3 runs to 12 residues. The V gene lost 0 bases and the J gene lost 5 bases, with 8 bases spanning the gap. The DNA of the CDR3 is TGCAGCGTTGAAGATCCCAGGGACGAGCAGTACTTC. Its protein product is CSVEDPRDEQYF.

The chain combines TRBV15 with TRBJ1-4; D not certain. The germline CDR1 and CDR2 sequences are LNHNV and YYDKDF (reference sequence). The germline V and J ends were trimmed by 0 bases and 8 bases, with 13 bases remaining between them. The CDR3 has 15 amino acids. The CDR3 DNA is TGTGCCACCAGCAGAGAGATTGGGAGGCCGGAAAAACTGTTTTTT. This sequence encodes CATSREIGRPEKLFF.

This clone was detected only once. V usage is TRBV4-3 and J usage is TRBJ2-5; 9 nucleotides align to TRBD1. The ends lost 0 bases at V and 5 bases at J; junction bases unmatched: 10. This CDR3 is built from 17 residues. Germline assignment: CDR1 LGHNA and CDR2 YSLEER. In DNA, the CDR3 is TGCGCCAGCAGCCAAGATGTGAACAGGGGGCAGGTGGAGACCCAGTACTTC. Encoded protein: CASSQDVNRGQVETQYF.

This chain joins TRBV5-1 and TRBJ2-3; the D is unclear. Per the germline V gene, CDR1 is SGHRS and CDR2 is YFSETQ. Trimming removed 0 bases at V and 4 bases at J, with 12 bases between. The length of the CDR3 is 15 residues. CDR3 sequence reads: CASSLGSPSADTQYF. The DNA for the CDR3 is TGCGCCAGCAGCTTGGGATCCCCATCCGCAGATACGCAGTATTTT.

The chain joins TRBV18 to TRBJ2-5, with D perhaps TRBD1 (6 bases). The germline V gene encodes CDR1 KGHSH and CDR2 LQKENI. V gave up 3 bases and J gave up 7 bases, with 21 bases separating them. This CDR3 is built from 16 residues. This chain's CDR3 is CASSPEYRDTMWTQYF. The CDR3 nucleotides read TGTGCCAGCTCACCCGAATACAGGGACACGATGTGGACCCAGTACTTC.

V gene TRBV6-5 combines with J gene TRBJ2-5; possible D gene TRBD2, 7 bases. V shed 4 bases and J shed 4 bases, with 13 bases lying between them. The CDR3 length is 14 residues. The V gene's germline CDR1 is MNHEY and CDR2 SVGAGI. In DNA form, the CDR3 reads TGTGCCAGCAGTTCCGCGGGGGCGGGAGAGACCCAGTACTTC. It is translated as CASSSAGAGETQYF.

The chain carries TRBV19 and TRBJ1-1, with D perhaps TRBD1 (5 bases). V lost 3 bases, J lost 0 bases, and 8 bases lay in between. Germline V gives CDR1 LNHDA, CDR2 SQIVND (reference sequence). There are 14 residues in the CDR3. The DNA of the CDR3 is TGTGCCAGTAGTATTGGGACGGTGAACACTGAAGCTTTCTTT. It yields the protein CASSIGTVNTEAFF.